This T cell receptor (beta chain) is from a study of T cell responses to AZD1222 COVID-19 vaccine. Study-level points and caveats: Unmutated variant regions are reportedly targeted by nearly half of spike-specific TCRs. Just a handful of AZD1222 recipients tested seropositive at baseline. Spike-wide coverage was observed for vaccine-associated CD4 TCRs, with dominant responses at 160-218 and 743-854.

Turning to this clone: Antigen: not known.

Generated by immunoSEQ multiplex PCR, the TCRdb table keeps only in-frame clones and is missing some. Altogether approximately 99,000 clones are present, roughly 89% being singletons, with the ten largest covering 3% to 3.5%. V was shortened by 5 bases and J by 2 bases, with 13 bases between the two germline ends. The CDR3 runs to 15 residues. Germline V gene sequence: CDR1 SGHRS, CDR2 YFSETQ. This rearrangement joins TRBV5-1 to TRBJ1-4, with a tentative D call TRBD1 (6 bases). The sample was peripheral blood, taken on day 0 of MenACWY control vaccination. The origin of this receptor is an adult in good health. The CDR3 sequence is CASRTGASTNEKLFF. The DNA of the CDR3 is TGCGCCAGCAGGACAGGCGCCTCTACTAATGAAAAACTGTTTTTT.